This TCR beta chain comes out of a study of response to subunit inactivated influenza vaccine. V shed 3 bases and J shed 4 bases, with 12 bases lying between them. Per the germline V gene, CDR1 is SGHVS and CDR2 is FQNEAQ. The length of the CDR3 is 14 residues. TCRdb re-called the RT-PCR reads with MiXCR, one entry per CDR3 protein. Of over 750,000 distinct CDR3 sequences in the sample, around 20% are singletons; the top ten hold about a tenth. The input for sequencing was PBMCs from blood, taken 5 days after vaccination. The V gene is TRBV7-8, the J gene TRBJ2-5; D is tentatively TRBD1 or TRBD2 (5 bases each). The source of this sequence is a man in his fifties who received an inactivated influenza vaccine. CDR3: CASSFGTPGETQYF. The CDR3 bases are TGTGCCAGCAGCTTCGGGACCCCCGGAGAGACCCAGTACTTC.